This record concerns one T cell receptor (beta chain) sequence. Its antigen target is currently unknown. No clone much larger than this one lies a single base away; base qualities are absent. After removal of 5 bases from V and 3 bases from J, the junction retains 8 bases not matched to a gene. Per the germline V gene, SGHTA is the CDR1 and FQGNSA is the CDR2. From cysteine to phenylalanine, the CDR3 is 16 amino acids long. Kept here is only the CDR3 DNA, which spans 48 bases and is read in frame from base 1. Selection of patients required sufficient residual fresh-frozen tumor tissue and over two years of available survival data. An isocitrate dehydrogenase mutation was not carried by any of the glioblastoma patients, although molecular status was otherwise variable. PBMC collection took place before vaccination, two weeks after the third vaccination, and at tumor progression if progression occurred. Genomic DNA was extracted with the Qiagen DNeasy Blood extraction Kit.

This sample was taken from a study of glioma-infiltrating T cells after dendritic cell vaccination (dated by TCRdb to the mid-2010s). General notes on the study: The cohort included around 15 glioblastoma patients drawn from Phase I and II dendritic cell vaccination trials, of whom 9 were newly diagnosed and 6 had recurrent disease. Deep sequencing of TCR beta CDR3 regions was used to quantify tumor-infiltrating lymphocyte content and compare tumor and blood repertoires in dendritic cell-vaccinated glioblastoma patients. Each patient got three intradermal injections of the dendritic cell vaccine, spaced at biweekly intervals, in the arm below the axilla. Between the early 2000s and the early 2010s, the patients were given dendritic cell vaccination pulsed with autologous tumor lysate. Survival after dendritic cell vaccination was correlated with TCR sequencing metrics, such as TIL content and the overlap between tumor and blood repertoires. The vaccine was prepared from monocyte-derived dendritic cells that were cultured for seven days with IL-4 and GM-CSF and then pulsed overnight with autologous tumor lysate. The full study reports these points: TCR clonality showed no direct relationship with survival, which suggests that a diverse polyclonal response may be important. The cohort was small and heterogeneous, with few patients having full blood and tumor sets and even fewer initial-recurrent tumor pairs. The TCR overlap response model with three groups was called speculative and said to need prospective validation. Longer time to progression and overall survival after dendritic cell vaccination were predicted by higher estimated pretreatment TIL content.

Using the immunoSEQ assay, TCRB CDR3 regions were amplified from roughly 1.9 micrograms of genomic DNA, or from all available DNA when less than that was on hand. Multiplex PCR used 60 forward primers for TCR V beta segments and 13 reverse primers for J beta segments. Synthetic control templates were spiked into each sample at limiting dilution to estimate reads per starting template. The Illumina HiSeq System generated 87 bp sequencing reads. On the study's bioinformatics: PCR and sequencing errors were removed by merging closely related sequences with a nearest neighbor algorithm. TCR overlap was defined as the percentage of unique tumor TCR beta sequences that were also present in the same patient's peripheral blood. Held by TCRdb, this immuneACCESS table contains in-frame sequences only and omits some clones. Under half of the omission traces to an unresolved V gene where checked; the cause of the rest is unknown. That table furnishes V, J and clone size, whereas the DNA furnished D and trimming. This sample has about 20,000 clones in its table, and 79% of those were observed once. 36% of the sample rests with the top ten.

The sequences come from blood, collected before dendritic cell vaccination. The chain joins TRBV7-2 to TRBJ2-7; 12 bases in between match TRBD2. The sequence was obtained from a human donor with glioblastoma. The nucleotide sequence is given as TGTGCCAGCAGCCGTACCGGGACTAGCGGGTACTACGAGCAGTACTTC. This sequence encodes CASSRTGTSGYYEQYF.